The clone carrying this TCR beta chain was observed a handful of times. Its antigen is unknown. This entry comes from a study of cytotoxic CD8 clonotypes in ibrutinib-treated CLL. As for the study in general: IGHV unmutated 17 to 18; relapsed/refractory approximately 10; treatment-naive about 14. After median approximately 70 months, approximately 15 stayed in remission, approximately twelve progressed; responses 25 or so partial, 2 complete.

Losses at the gene ends were 5 bases for V and 7 bases for J; bases not matched to a gene: 11. CDR1 and CDR2 (germline): SEHNR, FQNEAQ (reference sequence). CDR3 length: 14 amino acids. Assay used: immunoSEQ multiplex PCR; TCRdb lists only in-frame clones, some missing. Of around 30,000 clones listed, 57% are singletons. Study conclusions and caveats: Rare overall, public clonotypes shrank or held steady under therapy. Ibrutinib response saw clonality rise, and progression saw it return toward baseline.

The receptor's source is a human donor with chronic lymphocytic leukemia. The chain employs TRBV7-9 and TRBJ2-7; 7 bases fit TRBD1. Material: PBMCs, obtained before ibrutinib treatment. CDR3 residues: CASSLGTAAQEQYF. Here the CDR3 DNA reads TGTGCCAGCAGCCTCGGGACAGCCGCGCAAGAGCAGTACTTC.